The rows below give T cell receptor beta chains drawn from one sample of a study of T-cell reconstitution after alpha-beta-depleted transplantation in children. One entry per CDR3 protein, called by TCRdb with MiXCR from the PCR reads. The sample lists approximately 500,000 distinct CDR3 sequences; 10% to 13% were seen once. Sequencing used PBMCs, obtained before TCRalphabeta/CD19-depleted stem cell transplant. The receptors were sampled from a child aged 2-15 years with inherited bone marrow failure, due to receive a stem cell transplant. Each CDR3 is given with its conserved first and last residue. D genes are given only for firm matches. Expanded clones are given a class, and other clones once, few, many or no size at all.

-	many	TRBV28	TRBJ1-1	TGTGCCAGCAGGCTAACTGAGAATGAAGCTTTCTTT	CASRLTENEAFF
-	many	TRBV7-9	TRBJ2-4	TGTGCCAGCAGCGCCAAAAACATTCAGTACTTC	CASSAKNIQYF
TRBD1	-	TRBV10-3	TRBJ1-1	TGTGCCATCAGACCCAGGACAGGGTCGGTTACTGAAGCTTTCTTT	CAIRPRTGSVTEAFF
-	many	TRBV28	TRBJ2-1	TGTGCCAGCAGCCCCCTCCCCCCGGGATCCAATGAGCAGTTCTTC	CASSPLPPGSNEQFF
-	many	TRBV4-3	TRBJ2-7	TGCGCCAGCAGCCAAGTTGGTCTAGTGGGTGAGCAGTACTTC	CASSQVGLVGEQYF
-	many	TRBV28	TRBJ2-7	TGTGCCAGCAGTTTCCGTGGTCCGGGGAACGAGCAGTACTTC	CASSFRGPGNEQYF
-	-	TRBV7-9	TRBJ2-7	TGTGCCAGCAGCTCGGGAGCATATTTCGAGCAGTACTTC	CASSSGAYFEQYF
TRBD1	many	TRBV5-1	TRBJ1-2	TGCGCCAGCAGCTACCGGGACAGCTATGGCTACACCTTC	CASSYRDSYGYTF
TRBD2	many	TRBV28	TRBJ2-5	TGTGCCAGCGGGGGCTTAGCGGGAGGGCCGGGAGAGACCCAGTACTTC	CASGGLAGGPGETQYF
-	-	TRBV19	TRBJ2-1	TGTGCCAGTAGTATAGTTCCCTTGGGGGACGAGCAGTTCTTC	CASSIVPLGDEQFF
-	many	TRBV4-1	TRBJ1-1	TGCGCCAGCAGCCAAGTTACGATGGGGGGGGCCACTGAAGCTTTCTTT	CASSQVTMGGATEAFF
TRBD2	many	TRBV15	TRBJ2-3	TGTGCCACCAGCAGAGTTGGGAGGGTTGGAGATACGCAGTATTTT	CATSRVGRVGDTQYF
-	many	TRBV12-3/TRBV12-4	TRBJ2-1	TGTGCCAGCAGTTTAGGTGACACTTACAATGAGCAGTTCTTC	CASSLGDTYNEQFF
-	many	TRBV9	TRBJ2-2	TGTGCCAGCAGCATCGGACAGCCGAACACCGGGGAGCTGTTTTTT	CASSIGQPNTGELFF
-	many	TRBV28	TRBJ2-1	TGTGCCAGTAGGCTCCAAGGTTTTCTGTTCTTC	CASRLQGFLFF
TRBD2	-	TRBV5-4	TRBJ2-1	TGTGCCAGCAGCGCGGGGACGCCCGGGGGGGGGAATGAGCAGTTCTTC	CASSAGTPGGGNEQFF
TRBD1	many	TRBV4-3	TRBJ1-3	TGCGCCAGCAGCCAAGACGGGACAGGGTCTTCTGGAAACACCATATATTTT	CASSQDGTGSSGNTIYF
TRBD1	few	TRBV7-9	TRBJ2-1	TGTGCCAGCAGCTTAGCCATCGGACAGGGGTCAAGGTATGAGCAGTTCTTC	CASSLAIGQGSRYEQFF
TRBD1	many	TRBV5-1	TRBJ2-1	TGCGCCAGCAGCTTGGATCAGGGGGCAGGTAATGAGCAGTTCTTC	CASSLDQGAGNEQFF
TRBD2	many	TRBV29-1	TRBJ2-7	TGCAGCGCCATTCCTAGCGGGAGTAGGTACGAGCAGTACTTC	CSAIPSGSRYEQYF
-	many	TRBV28	TRBJ2-5	TGTGCCAGCAGTTCAGACGACGGATGGCAAGAGACCCAGTACTTC	CASSSDDGWQETQYF
TRBD1	many	TRBV10-3	TRBJ2-2	TGTGCCATCAGTGACGGGACAGCGAACACCGGGGAGCTGTTTTTT	CAISDGTANTGELFF
-	many	TRBV7-9	TRBJ2-1	TGTGCCAGCAGCCGGGGGACAGCAAATGAGCAGTTCTTC	CASSRGTANEQFF
TRBD1	few	TRBV20-1	TRBJ2-7	TGCAGTGCTAGGGGGAACAGGGGGCGCGCAGGTTACCAGACTATCGAGCAGTACTTC	CSARGNRGRAGYQTIEQYF
-	many	TRBV6-2/TRBV6-3	TRBJ1-2	TGTGCCAGCAACTGGGGAACAACGGTGTTCGACTATGGCTACACCTTC	CASNWGTTVFDYGYTF
-	few	TRBV11-2	TRBJ2-7	TGTGCGAGCAAGAGGGGGCGGGAGCCCTCCTACGAGCAGTACTTC	CASKRGREPSYEQYF
-	many	TRBV27	TRBJ2-1	TGTGCCAGCGGAACGACGTTTCGGCTCGATGAGCAGTTCTTC	CASGTTFRLDEQFF
TRBD1	many	TRBV27	TRBJ2-7	TGTGCCAGCGGACTGACAGGGGGAAGGCCCTACGAGCAGTACTTC	CASGLTGGRPYEQYF
-	once	TRBV28	TRBJ1-5	TGTGCCAGCAGTTTACCGGAACTCAATCAGCCCCAGCATTTT	CASSLPELNQPQHF
TRBD2	many	TRBV4-2	TRBJ2-7	TGTGCCAGCAGCCAAGGTCCCCAGACTAGCGCCTACTACGAGCAGTACTTC	CASSQGPQTSAYYEQYF
TRBD2	many	TRBV6-1	TRBJ2-3	TGTGCCAGCAGGCGGGGGAGCACAGATACGCAGTATTTT	CASRRGSTDTQYF
-	many	TRBV7-2	TRBJ2-2	TGTGCCAGCAGCCGAGGTCGGGGCACCGGGGAGCTGTTTTTT	CASSRGRGTGELFF
TRBD1	many	TRBV19	TRBJ1-1	TGTGCCAGTACCTGGACAGGAACGAACACTGAAGCTTTCTTT	CASTWTGTNTEAFF
-	many	TRBV7-9	TRBJ2-7	TGTGCCAGCAGCTTTCGGGGGCCCCTTCAGCAGTACTTC	CASSFRGPLQQYF
-	many	TRBV20-1	TRBJ1-5	TGCAGTGCTACTGTGGCTAATCAGCCCCAGCATTTT	CSATVANQPQHF
-	few	TRBV7-2	TRBJ2-5	TGTGCCAGCAGCTTAGGAGTTAGGGGAAGGGAGACCCAGTACTTC	CASSLGVRGRETQYF
-	many	TRBV6-2/TRBV6-3	TRBJ2-7	TGTGCCAGCAGTCCTCCAACCTTCTACGAGCAGTACTTC	CASSPPTFYEQYF
TRBD1	few	TRBV7-8	TRBJ1-5	TGTGCCAGCAGCTCGGACAGGTTAGGAGGAGATCAGCCCCAGCATTTT	CASSSDRLGGDQPQHF
-	many	TRBV7-8	TRBJ2-7	TGTGCCAGCAGCGAGCCCCGTCGTAGGGGAGGCCACGAGCAGTACTTC	CASSEPRRRGGHEQYF
TRBD1	-	TRBV4-3	TRBJ1-2	TGCGCCAGCAGCCAAGAAGACAGGGGGTCTAACTATGGCTACACCTTC	CASSQEDRGSNYGYTF
TRBD2	few	TRBV27	TRBJ2-5	TGTGCCAGCAGCCGCGGACTAGTCGAGACCCAGTACTTC	CASSRGLVETQYF
-	many	TRBV15	TRBJ2-7	TGTGCCACCAGCAGAGCCTACGAGCAGTACTTC	CATSRAYEQYF
-	few	TRBV4-3	TRBJ1-2	TGCGCCAGCAGCCCCCGGGCAGTACCTGGAGAAGGCTACACCTTC	CASSPRAVPGEGYTF
-	few	TRBV15	TRBJ1-1	TGTGCCACCAGCAGCTCGACCCTGCCCCTTGAAGCTTTCTTT	CATSSSTLPLEAFF
TRBD2	many	TRBV29-1	TRBJ2-1	TGCAGCGCCCCCAGCGGGAGCTTCAATGAGCAGTTCTTC	CSAPSGSFNEQFF
-	few	TRBV27	TRBJ1-5	TGTGCCAGCAGTCTAATTCCGGGACCTCCGAATCAGCCCCAGCATTTT	CASSLIPGPPNQPQHF
TRBD2	many	TRBV5-1	TRBJ2-5	TGCGCCAGCAGCTTGAGTCTAGCGGGAGCAGAGACCCAGTACTTC	CASSLSLAGAETQYF
-	many	TRBV6-5	TRBJ2-5	TGTGCCAGCACAGACCAAGAGACCCAGTACTTC	CASTDQETQYF
-	few	TRBV20-1	TRBJ2-3	TGCAGTGCTAGAGATCCAGCGGAGAGCACAGATACGCAGTATTTT	CSARDPAESTDTQYF
-	-	TRBV2	TRBJ2-1	TGTGCCAGCCGACGGGACTGGCTCTTTTTC	CASRRDWLFF
-	many	TRBV5-1	TRBJ2-3	TGCGCCAGCAGCTTGAACCCACTTAGCACAGATACGCAGTATTTT	CASSLNPLSTDTQYF
TRBD1	-	TRBV12-3/TRBV12-4	TRBJ2-1	TGTGCCAGCAGTTTTGGGCAGGGGGTGAATGTGCAGTTCTTC	CASSFGQGVNVQFF
TRBD1	many	TRBV4-3	TRBJ2-7	TGCGCCAGCAGCCAATACCGGGACAGTACCTACGAGCAGTACTTC	CASSQYRDSTYEQYF